Below, 21 T cell receptor beta chains from the same sample are listed, as sequenced in a study of cytomegalovirus exposure and HLA in healthy donors listed by TCRdb under 2017. Libraries were constructed by the immunoSEQ multiplex PCR assay. A mixture of 60 forward primers for TCR Vbeta segments and 13 reverse primers for TCR Jbeta segments was used in the multiplex PCR. TCRdb carries this immuneACCESS record with in-frame sequences only. Its versions omit some clonotypes, under half of them owing to an unresolved V gene in the studies checked, with the rest unexplained. Here the sample has approximately 180,000 clones; 77% occur a single time. The ten largest clonotypes hold about 1.4% of the sample. The sequenced sample consisted of PBMCs. These receptors came from a woman in her 30s in good health and CMV-seropositive.

As regards this clone: Other nucleotide sequences in the sample specify the same CDR3. This sequence joins TRBV5-1 and TRBJ2-7, with TRBD1 identical over 9 bases. Germline assignment: CDR1 SGHRS and CDR2 YFSETQ. The CDR3 extends over 14 amino acids. The V gene end was trimmed by 4 bases and the J gene end by 3 bases; junction bases not matched to a gene: 5. The CDR3 DNA is TGCGCCAGCAGCCCGGGACAGGGCCTCTACGAGCAGTACTTC. This encodes CASSPGQGLYEQYF.

The rearrangement joins TRBV5-5 to TRBJ2-7; 10 bases are shared with TRBD2. The CDR3 extends over 18 amino acids. Trimming took 0 bases from V and 1 from J; bases not matched to a gene: 10. CDR1 is SGHKS and CDR2 is YYEKEE in the germline V gene (reference sequence). CDR3 residues: CASSLVSSGRAGSYEQYF. The CDR3 nucleotides read TGTGCCAGCAGCTTGGTTTCCAGCGGGAGGGCCGGTTCCTACGAGCAGTACTTC.

V usage is TRBV5-6 and J usage is TRBJ2-5, with D maybe TRBD1 (7 bases). From germline, CDR1 is SGHDT and CDR2 YYEEEE. Trimming left V 2 bases short and J 7 bases short, with 15 bases between. The CDR3 totals 14 residues. DNA for the CDR3: TGTGCCAGCAGCTTCGGAAGGGGGCGGGGGACCCAGTACTTC. It translates to CASSFGRGRGTQYF.

This chain links TRBV9 with TRBJ1-2; D call uncertain. Looked up from germline, CDR1 is SGDLS and CDR2 is YYNGEE. Trimming took off 0 bases at V and 8 bases at J, with 17 bases between the two ends. The CDR3 length is 15 residues. CDR3 residues: CASSVAFKLPEGYTF. DNA for the CDR3: TGTGCCAGCAGCGTAGCTTTTAAGCTGCCGGAGGGCTACACCTTC.

The V and J genes are TRBV5-6 and TRBJ2-7; 10 nucleotides match TRBD2. The CDR3 extends over 15 amino acids. From germline, CDR1 is SGHDT and CDR2 YYEEEE. Trimming removed 6 bases from V and 3 bases from J; junction bases left unmatched: 9. The CDR3 protein is CASIRRTSGIYEQYF. CDR3 in DNA: TGTGCCAGCATCCGGAGAACTAGCGGGATCTACGAGCAGTACTTC.

This chain links TRBV30 with TRBJ1-3; D is unclear. This CDR3 has 13 residues. V lost 7 bases to trimming and J lost 0 bases, with 10 bases between them. Germline V gene data show CDR1 as GTSNPN and CDR2 as SVGIG (reference sequence). CDR3 nucleotides: TGTGCCTCTTCACTGTCCTCTGGAAACACCATATATTTT. It yields the protein CASSLSSGNTIYF.

In nucleotides, the CDR3 is TGCGCCAGCAGCGGGACTAATAATGAAAAACTGTTTTTT. It is translated as CASSGTNNEKLFF. V and J are TRBV5-1 and TRBJ1-4; perhaps TRBD1 as D (5 bases). The length of the CDR3 is 13 residues. V dropped 4 bases and J dropped 4 bases, with 8 bases sitting between them. In germline, CDR1 is SGHRS, CDR2 YFSETQ. Full variable domain (outside the CDR3, taken from reference TRBV5-1 and TRBJ1-4): KAGVTQTPRYLIKTRGQQVTLSCSPISGHRSVSWYQQTPGQGLQFLFEYFSETQRNKGNFPGRFSGRQFSNSRSEMNVSTLELGDSALYLCASSGTNNEKLFFGSGTQLSVL.

The chain has TRBV6-5 and TRBJ2-5; D ambiguous. V shed 8 bases and J shed 1 base, with 14 bases lying between them. The CDR3 covers 14 residues. From germline, CDR1 is MNHEY and CDR2 SVGAGI. CDR3 sequence (DNA): TGTGCCAGCCAACGTTTGTGGGCCCAAGAGACCCAGTACTTC. It is translated as CASQRLWAQETQYF.

With regard to this clone: The junction and the germline gene differ at one end; a read error may be behind it. CDR3 protein: CASIQSRSGCGNQPQHF. Here the CDR3 DNA reads TGCGCCAGCATTCAATCCCGGTCAGGGTGTGGCAATCAGCCCCAGCATTTT. The chain links TRBV23-1 to TRBJ1-5; TRBD1 is a possible D gene (5 bases). TRBV23-1 is assigned to the ORF class and has an uncertain function. The CDR3 is made up of 17 amino acids.

V gene TRBV6-5 combines with J gene TRBJ2-7, with D possibly TRBD2 on 6 matching bases. This CDR3 comprises 13 residues. Germline V CDR1 and CDR2: MNHEY, SVGAGI. V was clipped by 5 bases and J by 2 bases, with 10 bases between them. As DNA, the CDR3 is TGTGCCAGCAGTACCGGGAGTCCCTACGAGCAGTACTTC. Protein sequence: CASSTGSPYEQYF.

CDR3 coding DNA: TGTGCCAGCACTGATCAGGGGGCCCGAGAGACCCAGTACTTC. Amino acid sequence: CASTDQGARETQYF. V gene TRBV6-1 combines with J gene TRBJ2-5; 8 bases align to TRBD1. The junction had 8 bases not matched to a gene; V was cut back by 7 bases and J by 4 bases. CDR1 is MNHNS, CDR2 SASEGT, per germline. The CDR3 has 14 amino acids.

This clone was counted a few times. This chain uses TRBV6-1 with TRBJ2-5, with D perhaps matching TRBD1 (5 bases). The CDR3 consists of 14 residues. The germline V and J ends were trimmed by 6 bases and 2 bases, with 13 bases remaining between them. Per the germline V gene, CDR1 is MNHNS and CDR2 is SASEGT. CDR3 sequence reads: CASSLFTGQETQYF. Written as DNA, the CDR3 is TGTGCCAGCAGCCTTTTCACAGGACAAGAGACCCAGTACTTC.

This clone came up a few times. The rearrangement joins TRBV6-5 to TRBJ2-1; the D gene is possibly TRBD1 (6 bases). The germline CDR1 and CDR2 sequences are MNHEY and SVGAGI. The CDR3 is made up of 16 amino acids. Trimming left V 0 bases short and J 2 bases short, with 11 bases between. CDR3 in amino acids: CASSYSNRVAYNEQFF. CDR3 in DNA: TGTGCCAGCAGTTACTCGAACAGGGTGGCCTACAATGAGCAGTTCTTC.

This rearrangement joins TRBV28 to TRBJ2-7; TRBD2 agrees at 9 bases. V shed 6 bases and J 1 base; nucleotides not matched to a gene: 7. The CDR3 covers 15 residues. Germline V gene data show CDR1 as MDHEN and CDR2 as SYDVKM. The CDR3 sequence: CASSFWTSASYEQYF. CDR3 bases: TGTGCCAGCAGCTTTTGGACTAGCGCATCCTACGAGCAGTACTTC. Full variable domain (remainder filled in from reference TRBV28 and TRBJ2-7): DVKVTQSSRYLVKRTGEKVFLECVQDMDHENMFWYRQDPGLGLRLIYFSYDVKMKEKGDIPEGYSVSREKKERFSLILESASTNQTSMYLCASSFWTSASYEQYFGPGTRLTVT.

V gene TRBV5-1 combines with J gene TRBJ2-7, with 13 nucleotides matching TRBD2. The CDR3 length is 16 residues. From germline, CDR1 is SGHRS and CDR2 YFSETQ. Germline trimming cut 3 bases from V and 2 bases from J; bases unmatched to any gene: 5. This chain's CDR3 is CASSSLLAGGAYEQYF. The CDR3 coding sequence is TGCGCCAGCAGCTCCCTACTAGCGGGAGGGGCCTACGAGCAGTACTTC. Full variable domain (remainder filled in from reference TRBV5-1 and TRBJ2-7): KAGVTQTPRYLIKTRGQQVTLSCSPISGHRSVSWYQQTPGQGLQFLFEYFSETQRNKGNFPGRFSGRQFSNSRSEMNVSTLELGDSALYLCASSSLLAGGAYEQYFGPGTRLTVT.

The chain combines TRBV6-6 with TRBJ2-5; 9 bases are a match to TRBD1. Germline trimming cut 4 bases from V and 5 bases from J; bases unmatched to any gene: 11. The CDR3 spans 16 residues. Looked up from germline, CDR1 is MNHNY and CDR2 is SVGAGI (reference sequence). The CDR3 region has the DNA TGTGCCAGCAGTTCGGCCGGGACAGGGTGGATGGAGACCCAGTACTTC. Translating it yields CASSSAGTGWMETQYF.

The chain recombines TRBV7-2 with TRBJ2-7, with D possibly TRBD2 on 5 matching bases. CDR3 length: 17 amino acids. Between the trimmed V and J ends, which lost 1 base and 5 bases, there was a span of 21 bases. Germline V lookup: CDR1 SGHTA, CDR2 FQGNSA. The CDR3 loop is CASSLVASAGNFHEQYF. DNA of the CDR3: TGTGCCAGCAGCTTAGTAGCCTCGGCGGGTAACTTCCACGAGCAGTACTTC.

The genes are TRBV12-5 and TRBJ1-3, with D possibly being TRBD1 (6 bases). This CDR3 has 17 residues. V was clipped by 2 bases and J by 5 bases, with 19 bases between them. Per the germline V gene, CDR1 is LGHNT and CDR2 is FRNRAP. The CDR3 coding sequence is TGTGCTAGTGGTTTGCTAGCTGGACAGCCACGGCGAAACACCATATATTTT. It is translated as CASGLLAGQPRRNTIYF.

The CDR3 loop reads CASSYPQTSYEQYF. CDR3 DNA sequence: TGTGCCAGCAGTTACCCTCAGACTAGTTACGAGCAGTACTTC. This chain links TRBV6-5 with TRBJ2-7, with D perhaps TRBD2 (6 bases). This CDR3 comprises 14 residues. Germline-derived CDR1 and CDR2 are MNHEY and SVGAGI. Trimming pared 2 bases from V and 4 bases from J, leaving 12 bases between.

The V call is TRBV9, the J call TRBJ2-6; 7 bases fit TRBD1. Unmatched junction bases numbered 7, after V lost 3 bases and J lost 4 bases. The CDR3 sequence is 16 residues long. Germline assignment: CDR1 SGDLS and CDR2 YYNGEE. CDR3 nucleotide sequence: TGTGCCAGCAGCGGGCTGCCGACAGGGGGGGCCAACGTCCTGACTTTC. Translation gives CASSGLPTGGANVLTF.

This sequence joins TRBV6-6 and TRBJ1-3; tentative D call: TRBD1 (5 bases). The length of the CDR3 is 15 residues. The germline V and J ends were trimmed by 6 bases and 4 bases, with 16 bases remaining between them. Germline assignment: CDR1 MNHNY and CDR2 SVGAGI (reference sequence). DNA for the CDR3: TGTGCCAGCAGACCCACAGGAATGGGGGGAAACACCATATATTTT. Translated, it gives CASRPTGMGGNTIYF.